Each of the 15 T cell receptor beta chains below was sequenced from the same sample in a study of CD8 T cell repertoires and HIV-1 epitope variants. Profiled with immunoSEQ multiplex PCR; TCRdb holds only in-frame clones, not every one. The sample has about 5,200 clones, about 60% seen once. Antigens for these TCRs are unknown. The sequenced material came from cultured CD8+ T cells derived from PBMCs. Receptors originate from a male donor with HIV.

On this clone itself: Germline and junction disagree at one end, which may indicate a read error. The chain combines TRBV5-6 with TRBJ1-2; D gene ambiguous. Germline V gene sequence: CDR1 SGHDT, CDR2 YYEEEE. CDR3 length: 16 residues. CDR3 bases: TGCGCCAGCAGCCAAGATCCCCCAGACTTGGACTATGGCTACACCTTC. It translates to CASSQDPPDLDYGYTF.

The gene calls are TRBV5-1 and TRBJ1-1, with TRBD1 identical over 9 bases. CDR1 SGHRS and CDR2 YFSETQ come from the germline V gene. V lost 1 base to trimming and J lost 3 bases; unmatched junction nucleotides: 1. This CDR3 comprises 14 residues. CDR3 protein: CASSLTGGDTEAFF. As DNA, the CDR3 is TGCGCCAGCAGCTTGACAGGGGGCGACACTGAAGCTTTCTTT.

The chain has TRBV7-9 and TRBJ1-1; the match to TRBD1 covers 10 bases. The CDR3 is 15 residues long. Germline loops: CDR1 SEHNR, CDR2 FQNEAQ (reference sequence). V trimming: 5 bases; J trimming: 7 bases; junction bases outside the gene matches: 10. The CDR3 is CASSQSTGGGYEAFF. The CDR3 coding sequence is TGTGCCAGCAGCCAATCGACAGGGGGCGGCTATGAAGCTTTCTTT.

This clone was found a few times. The rearrangement joins TRBV13 to TRBJ2-5; D is undetermined. Trimming cost V 0 bases and J 1 base, with 6 bases left between them. The CDR3 has 14 amino acids. Germline V gene sequence: CDR1 PRHDT, CDR2 FYEKMQ (reference sequence). CDR3 DNA: TGTGCCAGCAGCTTAGGCCAGCTCCAAGAGACCCAGTACTTC. Translation gives CASSLGQLQETQYF.

The chain links TRBV2 to TRBJ2-3, with 11 bases lining up with TRBD2. Losses at the gene ends were 1 base for V and 3 bases for J; bases not matched to a gene: 3. The germline gives CDR1 SNHLY, CDR2 FYNNEI. The CDR3 extends over 16 amino acids. The CDR3 here is CASSEVRLAGTDTQYF. As DNA, the CDR3 is TGTGCCAGCAGTGAAGTCCGACTAGCGGGGACAGATACGCAGTATTTT.

The chain joins TRBV7-9 to TRBJ2-5; D assignment may be TRBD1 or TRBD2 (5 bases each). Trimming removed 7 bases at V and 3 bases at J, with 6 bases between. Looked up from germline, CDR1 is SEHNR and CDR2 is FQNEAQ (reference sequence). CDR3 size: 11 residues. This CDR3 is CASMGEETQYF. In DNA form, the CDR3 reads TGTGCCAGCATGGGGGAAGAGACCCAGTACTTC.

Only a few counts were recorded for this clone. The CDR3 coding sequence is TGCGCCAGCAGCTCCAGCTCCTACAATGAGCAGTTCTTC. Protein sequence: CASSSSSYNEQFF. The V and J genes are TRBV5-1 and TRBJ2-1; no reliable D call. Germline V gene sequence: CDR1 SGHRS, CDR2 YFSETQ. V lost 3 bases, J lost 0 bases, and 4 bases lay in between. The CDR3 contains 13 residues.

CDR3 protein: CASMTSGLQETQYF. Here the CDR3 DNA reads TGTGCCAGCATGACTAGCGGGCTGCAAGAGACCCAGTACTTC. V and J are TRBV27 and TRBJ2-5; 10 bases are a match to TRBD2. V lost 7 bases and J lost 2; bases outside the gene matches: 4. This CDR3 has 14 amino acids. Germline assignment: CDR1 MNHEY and CDR2 SMNVEV (reference sequence).

CDR3 sequence (DNA): TGTGCCAGCAGTTACTCGGGGGGTCTCAATCAGCCCCAGCATTTT. It specifies CASSYSGGLNQPQHF. This rearrangement joins TRBV6-5 to TRBJ1-5, with TRBD1 as a possible D gene (5 bases). The V gene lost 0 bases and the J gene lost 3 bases, with 9 bases spanning the gap. The germline V gene encodes CDR1 MNHEY and CDR2 SVGAGI. This CDR3 has 15 amino acids.

The gene calls are TRBV6-6 and TRBJ2-1; TRBD2 agrees at 11 bases. The CDR3 covers 15 residues. CDR1 and CDR2 (germline): MNHNY, SVGAGI (reference sequence). J gave up 3 bases and V 7 bases, and 5 bases lay outside the gene matches. Written as DNA, the CDR3 is TGTGCCAGCAACTTACTAGCGGGGGACTACAATGAGCAGTTCTTC. Amino acid sequence: CASNLLAGDYNEQFF.

This chain connects TRBV6-5 to TRBJ1-2; perhaps TRBD1 as D (6 bases). From germline, CDR1 is MNHEY and CDR2 SVGAGI. The CDR3 is made up of 14 amino acids. V was cut by 0 bases and J by 2 bases, with 7 bases left in between. For the CDR3, the DNA is TGTGCCAGCAGTTACTCAGGGGGGAACTATGGCTACACCTTC. Amino acid sequence: CASSYSGGNYGYTF.

The chain recombines TRBV5-4 with TRBJ2-7, with 8 bases lining up with TRBD1. Germline CDR1 SGHNT, CDR2 YYREEE (reference sequence). With 4 bases clipped from V and 5 bases from J, the junction kept 5 bases outside the gene matches. The CDR3 sequence is 13 residues long. The CDR3 spells CASSRRQGNEQYF. CDR3 nucleotides: TGTGCCAGCAGCCGTCGACAGGGGAACGAGCAGTACTTC.

The chain joins TRBV9 to TRBJ1-3, with D possibly TRBD1 on 5 matching bases. Germline loops: CDR1 SGDLS, CDR2 YYNGEE. V was pared by 3 bases and J by 4 bases, with 11 bases between. The CDR3 runs 14 residues. In nucleotides, the CDR3 is TGTGCCAGCAGCGCCGGGGCTCGCGGAAACACCATATATTTT. Protein: CASSAGARGNTIYF.

A note on this clone: This specimen includes other DNA sequences encoding the same CDR3. The chain couples TRBV9 to TRBJ1-1; tentative D call: TRBD1 (5 bases). The germline CDR1 and CDR2 sequences are SGDLS and YYNGEE. Trimming pared 0 bases from V and 1 base from J, leaving 7 bases between. This CDR3 spans 14 amino acids. CDR3 bases: TGTGCCAGCAGCGTAGCTGGGGGGAACACTGAAGCTTTCTTT. Residues: CASSVAGGNTEAFF.

This clone was observed a handful of times. This chain connects TRBV7-9 to TRBJ2-1, with D possibly called TRBD1 or TRBD2 (6 bases each). The CDR3 is 11 residues long. V was trimmed by 8 bases and J by 9 bases, leaving 11 bases between them. Germline CDR1 reads SEHNR; CDR2 reads FQNEAQ (reference sequence). The CDR3 protein is CASLQGGEQFF. In nucleotides, the CDR3 is TGTGCCAGCTTACAGGGAGGTGAGCAGTTCTTC. Using reference TRBV7-9 and TRBJ2-1 for the parts outside the CDR3, the full variable domain is DTGVSQNPRHKITKRGQNVTFRCDPISEHNRLYWYRQTLGQGPEFLTYFQNEAQLEKSRLLSDRFSAERPKGSFSTLEIQRTEQGDSAMYLCASLQGGEQFFGPGTRLTVL.